This T cell receptor (beta chain) was identified in a study of blood T cell repertoires in COVID-19. Germline lookup yields CDR1 SGHTA and CDR2 FQGTGA. V dropped 1 base and J dropped 0 bases, with 10 bases sitting between them. The CDR3 totals 15 residues. TCRdb's table, derived via immunoSEQ multiplex PCR, lists solely in-frame clones and lacks some. Here the sample spans a few hundred thousand clones, more than 70% being singletons. The sequencing input was PBMCs or T cells enriched from blood (not recorded which). The source is a woman between 18 and 29 years old who had been exposed to COVID-19. J is TRBJ2-7 and V is TRBV7-3, with D maybe TRBD1 (5 bases). CDR3 in amino acids: CASSLNPGPSYEQYF. CDR3 DNA sequence: TGTGCCAGCAGCTTAAACCCAGGGCCCTCCTACGAGCAGTACTTC. Supplemented by reference TRBV7-3 and TRBJ2-7, the full variable domain reads GAGVSQTPSNKVTEKGKYVELRCDPISGHTALYWYRQSLGQGPEFLIYFQGTGAADDSGLPNDRFFAVRPEGSVSTLKIQRTERGDSAVYLCASSLNPGPSYEQYFGPGTRLTVT.